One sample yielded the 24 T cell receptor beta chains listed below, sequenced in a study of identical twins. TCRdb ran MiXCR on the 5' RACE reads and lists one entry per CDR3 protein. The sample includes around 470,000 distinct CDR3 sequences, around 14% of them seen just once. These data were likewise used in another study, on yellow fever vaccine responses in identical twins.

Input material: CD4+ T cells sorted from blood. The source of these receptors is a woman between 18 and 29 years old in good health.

The CDR3 spells CASTSFVGSGVLSYNEQFF. The CDR3 DNA reads TGTGCCAGCACCTCCTTTGTTGGTAGCGGGGTACTCTCCTACAATGAGCAGTTCTTC. The rearrangement joins TRBV11-2 to TRBJ2-1, with TRBD2 matching 8 bases. V gave up 7 bases and J gave up 0 bases; unmatched junction bases: 17. The CDR3 spans 19 residues. Germline-derived CDR1 and CDR2 are SGHAT and FQNNGV.

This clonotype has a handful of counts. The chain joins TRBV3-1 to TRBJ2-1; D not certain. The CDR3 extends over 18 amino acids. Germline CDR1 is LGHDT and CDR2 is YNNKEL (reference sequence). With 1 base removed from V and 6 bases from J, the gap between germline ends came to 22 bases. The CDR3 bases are TGTGCCAGCAGCCAAGGGTTTGGGCTGGGTTCAGGCGCCAATGAGCAGTTCTTC. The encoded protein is CASSQGFGLGSGANEQFF.

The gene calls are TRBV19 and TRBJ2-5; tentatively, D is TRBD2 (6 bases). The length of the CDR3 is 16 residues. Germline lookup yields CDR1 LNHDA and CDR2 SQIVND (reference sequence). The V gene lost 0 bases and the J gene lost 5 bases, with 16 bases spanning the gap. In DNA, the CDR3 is TGTGCCAGTAGTATAGATTCTTCCGGGAGCGTCGAGACCCAGTACTTC. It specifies CASSIDSSGSVETQYF.

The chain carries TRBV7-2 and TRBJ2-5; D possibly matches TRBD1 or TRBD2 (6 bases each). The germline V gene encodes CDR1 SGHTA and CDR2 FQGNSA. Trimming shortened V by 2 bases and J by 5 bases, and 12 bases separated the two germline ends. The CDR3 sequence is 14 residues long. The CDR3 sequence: CASSLPGGLETQYF. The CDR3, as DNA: TGTGCCAGCAGCTTACCCGGGGGCTTGGAGACCCAGTACTTC.

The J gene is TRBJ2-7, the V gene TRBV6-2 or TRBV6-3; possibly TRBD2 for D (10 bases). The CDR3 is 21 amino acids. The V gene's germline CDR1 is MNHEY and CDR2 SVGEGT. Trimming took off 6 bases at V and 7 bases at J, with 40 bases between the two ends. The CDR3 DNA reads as TGTGCCAGCAGGTCCCCCGGGACAGGGAGATTGAGCGGGAGGGCCTGGGGGGAGCAGTACTTC. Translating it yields CASRSPGTGRLSGRAWGEQYF.

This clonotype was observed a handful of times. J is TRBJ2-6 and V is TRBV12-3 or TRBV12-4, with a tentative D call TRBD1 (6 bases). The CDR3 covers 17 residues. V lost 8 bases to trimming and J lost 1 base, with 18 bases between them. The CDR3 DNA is TGTGCCAGCGGTCCGCAGGGGCGTAGGTCTGGGGCCAACGTCCTGACTTTC. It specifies CASGPQGRRSGANVLTF.

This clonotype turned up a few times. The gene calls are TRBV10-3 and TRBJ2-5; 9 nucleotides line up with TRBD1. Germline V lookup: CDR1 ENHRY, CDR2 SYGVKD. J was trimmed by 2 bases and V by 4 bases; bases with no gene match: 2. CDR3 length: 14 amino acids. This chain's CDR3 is CAISGGTGQETQYF. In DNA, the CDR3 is TGTGCCATCAGTGGAGGGACAGGGCAAGAGACCCAGTACTTC.

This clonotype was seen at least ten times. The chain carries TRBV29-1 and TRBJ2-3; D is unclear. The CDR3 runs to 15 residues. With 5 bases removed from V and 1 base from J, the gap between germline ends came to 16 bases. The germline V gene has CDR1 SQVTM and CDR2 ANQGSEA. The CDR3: CSVPHRATGTDTQYF. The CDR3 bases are TGCAGCGTTCCACACCGGGCGACTGGCACAGATACGCAGTATTTT.

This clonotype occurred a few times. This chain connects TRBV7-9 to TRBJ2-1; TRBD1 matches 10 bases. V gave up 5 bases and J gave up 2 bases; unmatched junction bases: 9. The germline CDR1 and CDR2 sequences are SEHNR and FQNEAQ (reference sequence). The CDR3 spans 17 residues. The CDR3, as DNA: TGTGCCAGCAGCCCACGACCCGGACAGGGGGCCTACAATGAGCAGTTCTTC. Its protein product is CASSPRPGQGAYNEQFF.

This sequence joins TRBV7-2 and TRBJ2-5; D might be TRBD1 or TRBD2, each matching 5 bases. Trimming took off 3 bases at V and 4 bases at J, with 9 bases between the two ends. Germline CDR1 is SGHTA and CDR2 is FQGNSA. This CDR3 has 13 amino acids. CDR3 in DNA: TGTGCCAGCAGCTTCCAGAGGGGAGAGACCCAGTACTTC. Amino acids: CASSFQRGETQYF. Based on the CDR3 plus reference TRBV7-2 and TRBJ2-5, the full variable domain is GAGVSQSPSNKVTEKGKDVELRCDPISGHTALYWYRQSLGQGLEFLIYFQGNSAPDKSGLPSDRFSAERTGGSVSTLTIQRTQQEDSAVYLCASSFQRGETQYFGPGTRLLVL.

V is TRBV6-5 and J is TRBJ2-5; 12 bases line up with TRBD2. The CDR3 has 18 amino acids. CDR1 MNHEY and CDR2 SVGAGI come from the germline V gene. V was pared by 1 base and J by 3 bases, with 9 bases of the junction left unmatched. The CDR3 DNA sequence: TGTGCCAGCAGTTACTTGCTAGCGGGAGGGGTTAGGGAAGAGACCCAGTACTTC. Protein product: CASSYLLAGGVREETQYF.

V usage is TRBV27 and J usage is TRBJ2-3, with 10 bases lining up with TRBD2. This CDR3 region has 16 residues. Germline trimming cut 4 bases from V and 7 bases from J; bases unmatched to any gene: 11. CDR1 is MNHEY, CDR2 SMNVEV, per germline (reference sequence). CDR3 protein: CASSSLTSGNRNTQYF. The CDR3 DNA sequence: TGTGCCAGCAGTTCCCTTACTAGCGGGAATCGCAATACGCAGTATTTT.

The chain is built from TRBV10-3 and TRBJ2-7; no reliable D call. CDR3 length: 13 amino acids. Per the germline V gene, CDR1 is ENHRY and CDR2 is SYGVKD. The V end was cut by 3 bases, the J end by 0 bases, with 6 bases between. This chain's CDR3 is CAISDGRSYEQYF. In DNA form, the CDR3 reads TGTGCCATCAGTGATGGACGCTCCTACGAGCAGTACTTC.

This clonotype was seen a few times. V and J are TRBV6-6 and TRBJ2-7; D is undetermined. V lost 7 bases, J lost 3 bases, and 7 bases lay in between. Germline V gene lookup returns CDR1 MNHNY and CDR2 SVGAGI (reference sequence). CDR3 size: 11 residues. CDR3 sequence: CASTGYYEQYF. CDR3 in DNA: TGTGCCAGCACCGGGTACTACGAGCAGTACTTC.

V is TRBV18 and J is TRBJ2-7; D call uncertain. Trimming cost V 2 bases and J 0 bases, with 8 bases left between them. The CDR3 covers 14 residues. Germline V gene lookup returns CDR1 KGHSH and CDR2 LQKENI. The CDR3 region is CASSPEFFSYEQYF. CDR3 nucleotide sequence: TGTGCCAGCTCACCAGAGTTTTTCTCCTACGAGCAGTACTTC.

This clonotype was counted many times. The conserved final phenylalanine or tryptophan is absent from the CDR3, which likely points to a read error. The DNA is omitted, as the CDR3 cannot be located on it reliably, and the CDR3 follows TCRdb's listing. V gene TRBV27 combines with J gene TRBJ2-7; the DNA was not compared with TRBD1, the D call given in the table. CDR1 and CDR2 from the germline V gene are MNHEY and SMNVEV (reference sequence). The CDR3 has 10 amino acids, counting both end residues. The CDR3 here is CASSRRPKAE.

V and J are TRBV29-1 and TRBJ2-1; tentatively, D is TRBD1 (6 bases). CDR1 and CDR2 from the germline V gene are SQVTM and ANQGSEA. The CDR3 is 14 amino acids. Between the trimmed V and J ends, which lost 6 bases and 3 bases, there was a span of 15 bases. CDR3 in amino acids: CSVGRQDHYNEQFF. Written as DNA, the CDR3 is TGCAGCGTGGGCCGACAGGACCACTACAATGAGCAGTTCTTC.

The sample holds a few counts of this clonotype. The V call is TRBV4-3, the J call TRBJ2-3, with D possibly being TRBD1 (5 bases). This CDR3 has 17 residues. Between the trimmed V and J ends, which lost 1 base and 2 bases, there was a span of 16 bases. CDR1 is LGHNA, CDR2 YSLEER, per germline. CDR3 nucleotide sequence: TGCGCCAGCAGCCAAGTAGGGGTTGACAGCCCCACAGATACGCAGTATTTT. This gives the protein CASSQVGVDSPTDTQYF.

The CDR3 protein is CASRTPGLASEEQFF. CDR3 sequence (DNA): TGTGCAAGTCGCACACCGGGACTAGCTTCGGAAGAGCAGTTCTTC. The genes are TRBV12-2 and TRBJ2-1; the table gives TRBD2 as D, unverified against the DNA. TRBV12-2 is a recognized pseudogene. The length of the CDR3 is 15 residues.

CDR3 sequence: CASSLRQSNYGYTF. CDR3 in DNA: TGTGCCAGCAGTTTAAGACAATCTAACTATGGCTACACCTTC. The chain joins TRBV12-3 or TRBV12-4 to TRBJ1-2; unclear D gene. The CDR3 has 14 residues. V dropped 2 bases and J dropped 0 bases, with 7 bases sitting between them.

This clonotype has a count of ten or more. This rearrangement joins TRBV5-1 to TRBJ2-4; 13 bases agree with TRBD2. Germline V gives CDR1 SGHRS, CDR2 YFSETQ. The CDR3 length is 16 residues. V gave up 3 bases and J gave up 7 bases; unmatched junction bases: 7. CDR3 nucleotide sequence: TGCGCCAGCAGCTCGGGACTAGCGGGGACCGCTAACATTCAGTACTTC. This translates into CASSSGLAGTANIQYF.

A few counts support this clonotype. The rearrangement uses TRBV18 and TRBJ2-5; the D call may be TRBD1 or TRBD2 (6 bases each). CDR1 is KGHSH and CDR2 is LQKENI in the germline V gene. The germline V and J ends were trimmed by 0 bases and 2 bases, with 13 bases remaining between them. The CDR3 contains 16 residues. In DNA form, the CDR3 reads TGTGCCAGCTCACCACCGGGGGGCGGCCCGCAAGAGACCCAGTACTTC. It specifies CASSPPGGGPQETQYF.

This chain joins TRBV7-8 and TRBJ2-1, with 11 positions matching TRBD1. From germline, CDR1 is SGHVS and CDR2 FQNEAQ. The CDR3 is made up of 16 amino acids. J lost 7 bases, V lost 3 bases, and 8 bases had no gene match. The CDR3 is CASSFRVGQGANEQFF. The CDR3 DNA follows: TGTGCCAGCAGCTTTAGAGTAGGACAGGGGGCGAATGAGCAGTTCTTC.

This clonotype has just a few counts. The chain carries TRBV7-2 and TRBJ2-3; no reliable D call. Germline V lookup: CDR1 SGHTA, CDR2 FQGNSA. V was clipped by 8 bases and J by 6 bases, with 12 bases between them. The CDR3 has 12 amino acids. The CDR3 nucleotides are TGTGCCAGCTCTCAAGGGCGTGATACGCAGTATTTT. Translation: CASSQGRDTQYF.